These 5 T cell receptor beta chains were sequenced from one sample in a study of blood T cells in healthy people across ages. A second PCR, run for roughly 7 to 12 cycles, used a sample-barcoded 5' primer plus a J-beta primer mix. TCRdb re-derived calls from the 5' RACE reads in MiXCR, one entry per CDR3 protein. In the table there are about 970,000 distinct CDR3 sequences, around 54% of which are singletons. Sequencing used blood. The receptors derive from a woman aged 60-75 years in good health.

Regarding this clonotype: Germline is not matched at one junction end, which may reflect a read error. The chain couples TRBV27 to TRBJ2-7; 8 bases match TRBD1. This CDR3 has 15 residues. Germline V gene data show CDR1 as MNHEY and CDR2 as SMNVEV (reference sequence). CDR3: CASSFNRGFTYERYF. The CDR3 nucleotides read TGTGCCAGCAGTTTCAACAGGGGGTTTACCTACGAGCGGTACTTC.

The genes are TRBV3-1 and TRBJ2-1; TRBD2 aligns across 10 bases. With V trimmed by 2 bases and J by 2 bases, 18 bases remained unmatched. Germline V gene lookup returns CDR1 LGHDT and CDR2 YNNKEL (reference sequence). The CDR3 loop spans 21 amino acids. The chain's CDR3 is CASSQRWTSGYRPGTYNEQFF. The DNA for the CDR3 is TGTGCCAGCAGCCAACGCTGGACTAGCGGTTACCGTCCGGGCACCTACAATGAGCAGTTCTTC.

The V gene is TRBV7-2, the J gene TRBJ2-1; 8 positions match TRBD2. Germline CDR1 reads SGHTA; CDR2 reads FQGNSA. The ends lost 1 base at V and 2 bases at J; junction bases unmatched: 4. The CDR3 is made up of 16 amino acids. CDR3 in DNA: TGTGCCAGCAGCTTAGAAGCGGGAGTCACCTACAATGAGCAGTTCTTC. It is translated as CASSLEAGVTYNEQFF.

This chain connects TRBV11-3 to TRBJ2-1; D unclear. V lost 0 bases and J 2 bases, leaving 11 bases between the germline ends. The CDR3 spans 16 residues. Germline V CDR1 and CDR2: SGHNT, YENEEA. Written as DNA, the CDR3 is TGTGCCAGCAGCTTAGATCATCGATTCGCCTACAATGAGCAGTTCTTC. Its protein product is CASSLDHRFAYNEQFF.

V gene TRBV28 combines with J gene TRBJ2-1, with 8 bases lining up with TRBD2. The CDR3 totals 16 residues. With 3 bases clipped from V and 3 bases from J, the junction kept 7 bases outside the gene matches. Per the germline V gene, CDR1 is MDHEN and CDR2 is SYDVKM. CDR3 protein: CASSFVSSGFYNEQFF. CDR3 bases: TGTGCCAGCAGTTTTGTGTCTAGCGGGTTCTACAATGAGCAGTTCTTC.